Here is one T cell receptor beta chain with its context. Its target is unknown. These data originate in a study of cytomegalovirus exposure and HLA in healthy donors. General study points: The likely origin of a cluster of highly shared sequence variants was a sequencing artifact.

The study ran its PCR with 60 Vbeta and 13 Jbeta primers. TCRdb keeps only in-frame clones here, not all; method: immunoSEQ multiplex PCR. Of around 150,000 clones listed, around 80% are singletons. Germline lookup yields CDR1 MDHEN and CDR2 SYDVKM. V dropped 3 bases and J dropped 6; count of bases not matched to a gene: 10. The CDR3 loop spans 16 amino acids. The rearrangement joins TRBV28 to TRBJ2-7, with 11 bases aligning to TRBD2. The sequenced material came from PBMCs. This sequence originates from a man younger than 40 in good health and CMV-seronegative. In DNA form, the CDR3 reads TGTGCCAGCAGTTTGAGGGTTGGGACTAGCGGCCCCGAGCAGTACTTC. Amino acids: CASSLRVGTSGPEQYF.